This T cell receptor beta chain was recorded in a study of regulatory and conventional T cells in RAG deficiency (dated by TCRdb to about 2017). For the wider study: High-throughput TCR beta sequencing was used to compare the repertoire diversity and composition of Treg, conventional CD4+ and CD8+ T cells between RAG-deficient patients and healthy controls. On the study overall, not on this receptor specifically: Shorter CDR3 lengths were found in all patient T-cell subsets, and >80% Treg-Tconv repertoire overlap at nucleotide and amino acid level was observed in Omenn syndrome patients. Markedly lower Shannon entropy and higher Simpson indices were observed in RAG-deficient patients than in control T-cell subpopulations. In Omenn syndrome patients, sorted CD25-high CD127-low cells may represent peripherally activated cells rather than bona fide Treg cells. For some subjects, some analyses of T-cell subsets were not performed. Unique TCR beta sequences from Treg cells were roughly 100-fold fewer in Omenn syndrome and CID/AS patients than controls, versus about 10-fold for other subsets.

Library creation used the immunoSEQ multiplex PCR assay. Genomic DNA from the sorted T-cell subsets was used to amplify rearranged TCR beta chain products, which were then sequenced. As for the authors' bioinformatics: Shannon entropy and Simpson indices were used to quantify the repertoire diversity of productive TCR beta rearrangements. To assess clonal expansion, the frequencies of the 100 most abundant productive TCR beta clonotypes were added up as a share of total reads. A self-reactivity index based on amino acid usage at CDR3beta positions 6 and 7 was applied to the TRB repertoires. Two-way ANOVA was used for repertoire analyses, and Student t or Mann-Whitney tests were used for flow cytometric analyses. Entries here come from immuneACCESS through TCRdb and include only in-frame sequences with V and J called. Some clones fail to appear in such tables; in the studies checked, an unresolved V gene covers under half of the shortfall, and the cause of the remainder is unknown. For V, J and clone size, that table is used; D and trimming come from the DNA. The table for this sample lists 30,000 to 40,000 clones; approximately 80% of them were counted only once. The leading ten clones occupy around 3.4% of the sample.

V is cut by 4 bases and J by 10 bases, and the space between the germline ends is 17 bases. From the cysteine through the phenylalanine, the CDR3 covers 13 amino acids. Left in the record is the CDR3 DNA by itself, 39 bases read in frame from the first base. The germline V gene provides CDR1 SGDLS and CDR2 YYNGEE. Before genomic DNA extraction, conventional CD4+ T cells were isolated from blood as CD25-low CD127-high cells. For repertoire analyses, the comparison group consisted of about eight healthy control donors. With regard to this clone: Its antigen remains unidentified. No base quality information exists; no much larger clone differs at one position.

The same data also contributed to another study, on regulatory T cells. The second study reports: The multiplex PCR relied on 52 forward TRBV primers and 13 reverse TRBJ primers, and amplification bias was corrected through assay-based and computational methods. In patients, repertoires had restricted unique TRB V-J pairs and skewed V and J gene usage, with regulatory T cells showing the most marked changes. The study compared T-cell receptor beta repertoires of sorted regulatory, conventional CD4+ and CD8+ T cells in CD3G-deficient patients with those in healthy controls. Peripheral blood mononuclear cells were isolated by Ficoll density separation. Rearranged TRB loci were amplified from genomic DNA by multiplex PCR within the immunoSEQ assay. An Illumina HiSeq platform was used to sequence the TRB amplicons. Raw sequences were error-filtered and aligned to reference gene sequences by custom algorithms and were subsequently analyzed with the immunoSEQ online tools. Frequencies of productive and nonproductive TRB rearrangements were assessed among unique sequences as well as among total sequences. Groups were compared by t tests, Mann-Whitney tests or two-way ANOVA performed in Prism software.

The chain is assembled from TRBV9 and TRBJ1-1, with the D gene not clear enough to name. Sequenced sample: CD4+ effector T cells sorted from blood. This receptor was identified in a human donor in good health. The CDR3: CASSLDPVGGAFF. The bases read TGTGCCAGCAGCCTGGACCCGGTCGGTGGAGCTTTCTTT.